The T cell receptor beta chain under discussion was sequenced for a study of OX40 agonist ivuxolimab in advanced cancers. Study-wide context: Hepatocellular carcinoma, melanoma, renal cell or head and neck cancer occurred in dose-escalation patients.

Details on this clone: Other DNA sequences in the sample encode the same CDR3.

Samples were taken at baseline and on day 1 of cycles 4 and 7. Sequenced by immunoSEQ multiplex PCR; TCRdb stores in-frame clones only, minus some. The sample includes roughly 80,000 clones, roughly 87% of them seen just once. J was trimmed by 4 bases and V by 5 bases; bases with no gene match: 4. This CDR3 has 13 amino acids. Looked up from germline, CDR1 is MNHNY and CDR2 is SVGAGI (reference sequence). This receptor was taken from an adult with an advanced solid tumor such as melanoma, head and neck, liver or kidney cancer. Sequenced here: CD4+ or CD8+ T cells sorted from blood, sampled in a trial of the OX40 agonist ivuxolimab. This chain joins TRBV6-6 and TRBJ1-2; TRBD1 matches at 7 bases. The CDR3 region has the DNA TGTGCCAGCAGTCCCGGACAGGTCTATGGCTACACCTTC. Translation: CASSPGQVYGYTF.